This T cell receptor (beta chain) stems from a study of blood T cell repertoires in COVID-19. Study-level information: T cells, B-cell-depleted T cells, or PBMCs provided the cDNA or gDNA that served as material.

V lost 0 bases to trimming and J lost 6 bases; unmatched junction nucleotides: 2. The CDR3 is 14 residues long. Germline CDR1 SGHDT, CDR2 YYEEEE. Produced via immunoSEQ multiplex PCR; TCRdb's table is partial and in-frame only. The data contain 150,000 to 200,000 clones, roughly 82% of them singletons. V and J are TRBV5-6 and TRBJ1-5, with 8 bases aligning to TRBD1. Input material: peripheral blood. This sequence originates from a woman aged 70-85 years with acute or convalescent COVID-19. The CDR3 loop is CASSLAGGRQPQHF. As DNA, the CDR3 is TGTGCCAGCAGCTTGGCAGGGGGCCGTCAGCCCCAGCATTTT.